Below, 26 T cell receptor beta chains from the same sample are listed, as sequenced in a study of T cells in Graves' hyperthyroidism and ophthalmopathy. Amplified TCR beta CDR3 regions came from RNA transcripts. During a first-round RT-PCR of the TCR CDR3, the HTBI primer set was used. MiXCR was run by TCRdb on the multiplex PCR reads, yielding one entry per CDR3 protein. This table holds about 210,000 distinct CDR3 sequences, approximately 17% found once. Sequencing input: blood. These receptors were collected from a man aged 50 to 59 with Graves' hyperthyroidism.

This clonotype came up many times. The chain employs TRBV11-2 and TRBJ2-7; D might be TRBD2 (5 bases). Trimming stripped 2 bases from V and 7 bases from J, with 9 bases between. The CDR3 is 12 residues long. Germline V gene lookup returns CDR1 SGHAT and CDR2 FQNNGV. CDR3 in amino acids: CASSLNGGEQYF. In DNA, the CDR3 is TGTGCCAGCAGCTTAAACGGCGGGGAGCAGTACTTC.

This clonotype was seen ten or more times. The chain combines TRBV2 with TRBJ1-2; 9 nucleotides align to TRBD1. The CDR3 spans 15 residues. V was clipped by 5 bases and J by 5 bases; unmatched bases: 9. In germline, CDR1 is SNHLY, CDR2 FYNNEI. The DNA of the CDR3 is TGTGCCAGCAGTCGGGACAGGGAGATACGTTATGGCTACACCTTC. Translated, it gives CASSRDREIRYGYTF.

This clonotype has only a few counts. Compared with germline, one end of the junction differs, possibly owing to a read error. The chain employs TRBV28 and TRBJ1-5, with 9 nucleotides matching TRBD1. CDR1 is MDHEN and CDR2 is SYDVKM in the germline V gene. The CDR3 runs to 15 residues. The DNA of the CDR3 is TGTGCCGGCAGCTGGGACAGGGATGGCAATCAGCCCCAGCATTTT. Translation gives CAGSWDRDGNQPQHF.

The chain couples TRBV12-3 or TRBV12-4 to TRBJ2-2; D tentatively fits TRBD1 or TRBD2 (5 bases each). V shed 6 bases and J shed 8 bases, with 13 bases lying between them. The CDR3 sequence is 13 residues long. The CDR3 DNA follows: TGTGCCAGCAGGCCAGGTTGGGGGGGGGAGCTGTTTTTT. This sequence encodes CASRPGWGGELFF.

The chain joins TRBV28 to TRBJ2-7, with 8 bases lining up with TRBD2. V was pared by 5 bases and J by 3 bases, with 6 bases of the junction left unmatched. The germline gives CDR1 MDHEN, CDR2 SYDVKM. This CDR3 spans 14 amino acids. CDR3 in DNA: TGTGCCAGCAGTCCGGAGGCGGGGGGCTACGAGCAGTACTTC. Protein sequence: CASSPEAGGYEQYF.

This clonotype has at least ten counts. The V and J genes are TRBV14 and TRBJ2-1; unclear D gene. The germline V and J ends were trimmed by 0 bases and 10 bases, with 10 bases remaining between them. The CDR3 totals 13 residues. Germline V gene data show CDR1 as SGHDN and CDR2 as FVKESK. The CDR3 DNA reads TGTGCCAGCAGCCAAGACGAATTGGGGGAGCAGTTCTTC. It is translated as CASSQDELGEQFF.

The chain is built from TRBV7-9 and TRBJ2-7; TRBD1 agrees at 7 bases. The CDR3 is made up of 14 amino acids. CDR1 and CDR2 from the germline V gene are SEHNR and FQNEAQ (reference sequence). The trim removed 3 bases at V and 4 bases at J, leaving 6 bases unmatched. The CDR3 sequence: CASSFPGQPYEQYF. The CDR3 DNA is TGTGCCAGCAGCTTTCCGGGACAGCCTTACGAGCAGTACTTC.

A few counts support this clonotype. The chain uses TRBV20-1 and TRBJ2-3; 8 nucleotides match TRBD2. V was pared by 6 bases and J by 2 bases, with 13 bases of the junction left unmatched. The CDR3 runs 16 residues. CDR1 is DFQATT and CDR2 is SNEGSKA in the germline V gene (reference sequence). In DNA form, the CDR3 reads TGCAGTGCCCTCCCCCCCACTAGCGGATACACAGATACGCAGTATTTT. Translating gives CSALPPTSGYTDTQYF.

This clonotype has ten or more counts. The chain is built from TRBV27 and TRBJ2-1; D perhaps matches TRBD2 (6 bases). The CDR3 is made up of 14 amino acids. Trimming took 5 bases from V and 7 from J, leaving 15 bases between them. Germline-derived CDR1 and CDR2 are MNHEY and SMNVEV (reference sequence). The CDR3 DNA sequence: TGTGCCAGCAGTCCTCGCCGGAGGGGAAATGAGCAGTTCTTC. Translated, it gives CASSPRRRGNEQFF.

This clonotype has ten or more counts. The CDR3 loop is CASSPSRGMNTEAFF. In nucleotides, the CDR3 is TGTGCCAGCTCACCATCCAGGGGGATGAACACTGAAGCTTTCTTT. This rearrangement joins TRBV18 to TRBJ1-1; 7 nucleotides agree with TRBD1. The CDR3 is 15 residues long. Germline trimming cut 2 bases from V and 0 bases from J; bases unmatched to any gene: 3. Germline loops: CDR1 KGHSH, CDR2 LQKENI.

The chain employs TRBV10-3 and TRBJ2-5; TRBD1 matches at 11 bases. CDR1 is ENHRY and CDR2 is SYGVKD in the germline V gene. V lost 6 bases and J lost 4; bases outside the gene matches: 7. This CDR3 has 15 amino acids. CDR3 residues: CAISAGQGARETQYF. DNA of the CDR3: TGTGCCATCAGCGCCGGACAGGGGGCTCGAGAGACCCAGTACTTC.

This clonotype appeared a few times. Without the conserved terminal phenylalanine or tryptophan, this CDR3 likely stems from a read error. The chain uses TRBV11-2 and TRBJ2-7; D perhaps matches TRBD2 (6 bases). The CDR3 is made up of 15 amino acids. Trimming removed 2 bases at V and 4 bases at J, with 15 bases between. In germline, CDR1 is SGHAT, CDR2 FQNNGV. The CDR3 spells CASSLNGRKGYEQYL. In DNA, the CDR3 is TGTGCCAGCAGCTTAAACGGGAGAAAGGGTTACGAGCAGTACCTC.

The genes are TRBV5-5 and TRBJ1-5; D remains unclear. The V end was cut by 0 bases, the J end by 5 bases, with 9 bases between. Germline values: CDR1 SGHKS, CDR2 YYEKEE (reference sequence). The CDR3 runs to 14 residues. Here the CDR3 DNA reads TGTGCCAGCAGCTTGGGAAGTTTTGATCAGCCCCAGCATTTT. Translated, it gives CASSLGSFDQPQHF.

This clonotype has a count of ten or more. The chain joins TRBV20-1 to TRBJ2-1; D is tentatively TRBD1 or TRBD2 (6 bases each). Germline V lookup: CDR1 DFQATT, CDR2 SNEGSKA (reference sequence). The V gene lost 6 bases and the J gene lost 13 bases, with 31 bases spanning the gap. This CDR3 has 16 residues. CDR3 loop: CSALGGSPFSRDEQFF. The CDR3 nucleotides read TGCAGTGCGCTAGGGGGGTCCCCATTTTCACGTGACGAACAGTTCTTC.

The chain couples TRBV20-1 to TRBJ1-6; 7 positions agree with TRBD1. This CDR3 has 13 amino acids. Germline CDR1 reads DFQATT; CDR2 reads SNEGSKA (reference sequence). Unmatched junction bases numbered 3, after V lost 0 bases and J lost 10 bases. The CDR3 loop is CSARDRDSSPLHF. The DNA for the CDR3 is TGCAGTGCTAGAGACCGGGACAGCTCACCCCTCCACTTT.

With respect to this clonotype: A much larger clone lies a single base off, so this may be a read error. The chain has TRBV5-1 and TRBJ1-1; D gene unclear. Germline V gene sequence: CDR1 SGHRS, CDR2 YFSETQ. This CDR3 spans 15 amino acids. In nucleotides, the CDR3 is TGCGCCGGCAGCTTGGATACACTAGGGAACACTGAAGCTTTCTTT. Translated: CAGSLDTLGNTEAFF.

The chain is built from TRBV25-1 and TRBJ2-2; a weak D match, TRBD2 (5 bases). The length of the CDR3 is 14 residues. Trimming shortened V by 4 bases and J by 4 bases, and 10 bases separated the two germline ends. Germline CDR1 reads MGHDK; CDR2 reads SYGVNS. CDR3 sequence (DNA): TGTGCCAGCAGTGCAACTAGTACCACCGGGGAGCTGTTTTTT. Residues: CASSATSTTGELFF.

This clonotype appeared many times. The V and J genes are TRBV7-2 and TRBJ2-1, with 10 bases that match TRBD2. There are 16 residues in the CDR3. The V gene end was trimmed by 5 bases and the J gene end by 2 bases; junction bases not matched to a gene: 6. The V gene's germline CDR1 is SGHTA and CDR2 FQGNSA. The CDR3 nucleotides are TGTGCCAGCAGCAAAGGTGGACTAGCGGCCTACAATGAGCAGTTCTTC. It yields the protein CASSKGGLAAYNEQFF.

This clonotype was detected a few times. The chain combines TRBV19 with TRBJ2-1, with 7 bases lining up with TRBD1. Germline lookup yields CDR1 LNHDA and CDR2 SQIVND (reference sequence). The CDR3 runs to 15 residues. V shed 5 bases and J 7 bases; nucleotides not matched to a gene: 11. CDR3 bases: TGTGCCAGTAGTCGAGGGCAGGGGGTGTCGAATGAGCAGTTCTTC. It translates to CASSRGQGVSNEQFF.

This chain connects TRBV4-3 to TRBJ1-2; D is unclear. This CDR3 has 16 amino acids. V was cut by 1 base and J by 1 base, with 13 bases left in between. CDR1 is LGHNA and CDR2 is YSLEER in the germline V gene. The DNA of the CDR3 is TGCGCCAGCAGCCAAGTGTTCCTTAGGAATAACTATGGCTACACCTTC. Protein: CASSQVFLRNNYGYTF.

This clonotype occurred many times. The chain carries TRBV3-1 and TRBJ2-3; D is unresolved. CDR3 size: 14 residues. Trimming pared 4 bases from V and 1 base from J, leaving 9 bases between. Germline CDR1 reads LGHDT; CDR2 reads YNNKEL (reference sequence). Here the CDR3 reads CASSRILGTDTQYF. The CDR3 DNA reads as TGTGCCAGCAGCCGAATATTAGGCACAGATACGCAGTATTTT.

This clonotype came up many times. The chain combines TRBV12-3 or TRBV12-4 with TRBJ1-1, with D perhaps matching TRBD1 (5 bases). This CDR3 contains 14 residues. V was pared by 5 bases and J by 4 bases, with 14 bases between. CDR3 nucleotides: TGTGCCAGCAGTCCGTCGGGGGTTGGCACTGAAGCTTTCTTT. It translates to CASSPSGVGTEAFF.

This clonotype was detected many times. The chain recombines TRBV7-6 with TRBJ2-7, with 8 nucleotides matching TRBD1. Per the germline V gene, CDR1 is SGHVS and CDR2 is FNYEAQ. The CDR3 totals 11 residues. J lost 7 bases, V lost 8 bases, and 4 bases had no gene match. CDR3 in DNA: TGTGCCAGCCAGGGGGCAGGAGAGCAGTACTTC. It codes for CASQGAGEQYF.

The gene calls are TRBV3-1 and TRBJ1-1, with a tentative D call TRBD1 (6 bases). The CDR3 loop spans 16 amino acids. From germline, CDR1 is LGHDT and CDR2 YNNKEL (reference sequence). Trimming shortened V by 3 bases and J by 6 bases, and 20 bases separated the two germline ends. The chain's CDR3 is CASSQSGGRGVSEAFF. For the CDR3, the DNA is TGTGCCAGCAGCCAGTCCGGGGGGCGCGGGGTGTCTGAAGCTTTCTTT.

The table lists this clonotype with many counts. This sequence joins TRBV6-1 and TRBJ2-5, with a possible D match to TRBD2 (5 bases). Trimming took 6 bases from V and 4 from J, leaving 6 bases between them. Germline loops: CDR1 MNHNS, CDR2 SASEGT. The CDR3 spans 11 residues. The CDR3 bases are TGTGCCAGCAGCGAGGGAGAGACCCAGTACTTC. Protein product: CASSEGETQYF.

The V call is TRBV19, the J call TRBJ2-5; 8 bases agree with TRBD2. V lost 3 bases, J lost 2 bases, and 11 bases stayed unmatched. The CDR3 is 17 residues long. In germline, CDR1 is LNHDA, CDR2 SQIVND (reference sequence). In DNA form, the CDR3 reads TGTGCCAGTAGTATGACCGGTACTAGCGGATTTCAAGAGACCCAGTACTTC. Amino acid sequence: CASSMTGTSGFQETQYF.